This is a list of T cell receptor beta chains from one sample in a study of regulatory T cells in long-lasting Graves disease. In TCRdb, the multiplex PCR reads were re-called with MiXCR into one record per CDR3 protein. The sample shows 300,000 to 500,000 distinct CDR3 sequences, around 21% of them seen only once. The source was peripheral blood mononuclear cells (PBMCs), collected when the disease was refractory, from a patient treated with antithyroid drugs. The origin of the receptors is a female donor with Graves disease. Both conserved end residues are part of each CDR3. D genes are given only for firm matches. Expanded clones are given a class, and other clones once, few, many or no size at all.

cdr3_aa: CASCRIFSEKLFF
cdr3_nt: TGTGCCAGCTGCAGGATATTCAGTGAAAAACTGTTTTTT
v_call: TRBV6-1
j_call: TRBJ1-4
clone_size: many
d_call: -

cdr3_aa: CASSLNMGPYEQYF
cdr3_nt: TGTGCCAGCAGCCTAAACATGGGCCCCTACGAGCAGTACTTC
v_call: TRBV11-2
j_call: TRBJ2-7
clone_size: -
d_call: -

cdr3_aa: CASSLSWAREQYF
cdr3_nt: TGTGCCAGCAGTTTATCTTGGGCGCGTGAGCAGTACTTC
v_call: TRBV27
j_call: TRBJ2-7
clone_size: many
d_call: -

cdr3_aa: CASSLANSGNTIYF
cdr3_nt: TGTGCCAGCAGCTTGGCTAACTCTGGAAACACCATATATTTT
v_call: TRBV7-9
j_call: TRBJ1-3
clone_size: few
d_call: -

cdr3_aa: CASSQESRGNTEAFF
cdr3_nt: TGTGCCAGCAGCCAAGAATCCCGCGGGAACACTGAAGCTTTCTTT
v_call: TRBV3-1
j_call: TRBJ1-1
clone_size: many
d_call: -

cdr3_aa: CASSHTPGLAHEQYF
cdr3_nt: TGTGCCAGCAGTCACACCCCGGGACTAGCGCACGAGCAGTACTTC
v_call: TRBV12-3/TRBV12-4
j_call: TRBJ2-7
clone_size: -
d_call: TRBD2

cdr3_aa: CASSRQAHNEKLFF
cdr3_nt: TGTGCCAGCAGTAGACAGGCTCATAATGAAAAACTGTTTTTT
v_call: TRBV7-9
j_call: TRBJ1-4
clone_size: many
d_call: -

cdr3_aa: CSAPLNRDRELYYGYTF
cdr3_nt: TGCAGTGCACCTCTGAACCGCGACAGGGAACTGTACTATGGCTACACCTTC
v_call: TRBV20-1
j_call: TRBJ1-2
clone_size: many
d_call: TRBD1

cdr3_aa: CASSPPRTWGTEAFF
cdr3_nt: TGTGCCAGCTCACCACCGCGGACCTGGGGAACTGAAGCTTTCTTT
v_call: TRBV18
j_call: TRBJ1-1
clone_size: -
d_call: -

cdr3_aa: CASSDPLAGAGNEQFF
cdr3_nt: TGTGCCAGCAGTGACCCACTAGCGGGAGCGGGGAATGAGCAGTTCTTC
v_call: TRBV6-1
j_call: TRBJ2-1
clone_size: -
d_call: TRBD2

cdr3_aa: CASGRGSSTGELFF
cdr3_nt: TGTGCCAGCGGGCGGGGGTCGAGCACCGGAGAGCTGTTTTTT
v_call: TRBV3-1
j_call: TRBJ2-2
clone_size: once
d_call: TRBD2

cdr3_aa: CASSSSAGGVGEQYF
cdr3_nt: TGTGCCAGCAGCTCCTCAGCGGGAGGTGTGGGAGAGCAGTACTTC
v_call: TRBV11-2
j_call: TRBJ2-7
clone_size: -
d_call: TRBD2

cdr3_aa: CATSRVGAGSEQYF
cdr3_nt: TGTGCCACCAGCAGAGTGGGCGCAGGCTCGGAGCAGTACTTC
v_call: TRBV15
j_call: TRBJ2-7
clone_size: many
d_call: -

cdr3_aa: CASSARAGTVDIQYF
cdr3_nt: TGTGCCAGCAGCGCTCGGGCAGGCACCGTCGACATTCAGTACTTC
v_call: TRBV7-2
j_call: TRBJ2-4
clone_size: -
d_call: -

cdr3_aa: CAISEPPHGAGGIQYF
cdr3_nt: TGTGCCATCAGTGAGCCTCCTCACGGGGCCGGAGGCATTCAGTACTTC
v_call: TRBV10-3
j_call: TRBJ2-4
clone_size: -
d_call: -

cdr3_aa: CASFDRGLFNYGYTF
cdr3_nt: TGTGCCAGCTTTGACAGGGGGCTCTTTAACTATGGCTACACCTTC
v_call: TRBV2
j_call: TRBJ1-2
clone_size: -
d_call: TRBD1

cdr3_aa: CATSSAILETQYF
cdr3_nt: TGTGCCACCAGCAGCGCTATCCTGGAGACCCAGTACTTC
v_call: TRBV15
j_call: TRBJ2-5
clone_size: many
d_call: -

cdr3_aa: CASKTTGERNQPQHF
cdr3_nt: TGTGCCAGCAAAACAACAGGGGAGCGGAATCAGCCCCAGCATTTT
v_call: TRBV12-3/TRBV12-4
j_call: TRBJ1-5
clone_size: many
d_call: TRBD1

cdr3_aa: CASSLAAWTEAFF
cdr3_nt: TGTGCCAGCAGCTTGGCCGCATGGACTGAAGCTTTCTTT
v_call: TRBV7-3
j_call: TRBJ1-1
clone_size: many
d_call: -

cdr3_aa: CASSYSRFSNQPQHF
cdr3_nt: TGTGCCAGCAGTTACTCCCGGTTTAGCAATCAGCCCCAGCATTTT
v_call: TRBV6-5
j_call: TRBJ1-5
clone_size: -
d_call: -

cdr3_aa: CSARSMTGVNEKLFF
cdr3_nt: TGCAGTGCTAGATCCATGACAGGGGTGAATGAAAAACTGTTTTTT
v_call: TRBV20-1
j_call: TRBJ1-4
clone_size: many
d_call: TRBD1

cdr3_aa: CASSHRGHREQYF
cdr3_nt: TGTGCCAGCAGCCATAGAGGCCATCGGGAGCAGTACTTC
v_call: TRBV7-8
j_call: TRBJ2-7
clone_size: many
d_call: -

cdr3_aa: CASSFRRDSYEQYF
cdr3_nt: TGTGCCAGCAGCTTTCGGAGGGACTCCTACGAGCAGTACTTC
v_call: TRBV7-2
j_call: TRBJ2-7
clone_size: many
d_call: -

cdr3_aa: CASSDLVGSGEQYF
cdr3_nt: TGTGCCAGCAGTGACCTGGTGGGTAGCGGCGAGCAGTACTTC
v_call: TRBV6-4
j_call: TRBJ2-7
clone_size: many
d_call: -